This TCR beta chain was documented in a study of prognosis after radiotherapy for stage I lung cancer (dated by TCRdb to about 2021). Study-wide context: Between early 2018 and early 2019, nineteen patients with stage I NSCLC were enrolled in Nanjing, China. Peripheral blood TCR beta repertoires were profiled in stage I NSCLC patients before and after stereotactic body radiotherapy, and the repertoires were related to distant failure. In every patient, SBRT was given without any concurrent therapy. Every patient was regarded as medically inoperable, because of comorbidities in some 13 cases and refusal of surgery in seven or eight cases. Image-guided IMRT or VMAT was used to deliver SBRT in 3 to 5 fractions at a biologically effective dose of at least 100 Gy. The study took one blood sample before SBRT and one after SBRT from each of 19 patients and sequenced all 40 or so samples. The study included fourteen patients with newly diagnosed primary stage I lung tumors and several with oligometastatic NSCLC after surgical resection of the primary tumor. Ages in the cohort of over ten men and a handful of women ranged from roughly 53 to 84 years, with a median of 74. Eleven to twelve patients had adenocarcinoma and seven had squamous cell carcinoma as the tumor histology. Distant metastases were developed by four of the 19 patients after SBRT, at a median of around seven months, whereas no significant progression was observed in the other 15 patients.

All patients had node-negative disease on CT and PET/CT, and none had a history of other malignancies or prior chemotherapy or radiotherapy. Roughly 6.5 milliliters of peripheral venous blood were drawn into EDTA tubes at each of two time points. Ficoll-Paque Plus density-gradient centrifugation was used to isolate PBMCs. Immediately after collection, samples were stored at -80 degrees C until analysis. CDR1 and CDR2, looked up from the germline V gene, are SGHRS and YFSETQ. The CDR3, cysteine through phenylalanine, is 15 amino acids long. The only DNA kept is the CDR3, 45 bases in frame from the first base. V is pruned by 6 bases and J by 0 bases, leaving 5 bases of the junction without a gene match. Overall results and qualifications from the work: Post-SBRT Shannon entropy and its change from baseline were lower in patients who developed distant metastases; baseline Shannon entropy was not associated with metastases. TRBV and TRBJ usage frequencies reportedly varied with metastasis status, involving two V genes at baseline and several V and two J genes after SBRT. The study was limited by the small cohort and short follow-up, and independent validation of the study findings is required. Whether the expanded TCR clones were tumor-specific was not determined. Unique TCR clone counts fell after SBRT (median around 9,800 before versus under 8,000 after; Wilcoxon paired P=0.011). All reported P values were unadjusted for multiple comparisons.

For this clonotype: What this receptor recognizes is not known. The record has no base qualities; no much larger clone is one base away.

Two rounds of multiplex PCR were performed to amplify the TCR beta CDR3 region from genomic DNA. In the first PCR round, primers specific to each TRBV and TRBJ gene were used, and the primer sequences were filed in Chinese patent CN105087789A. Universal primers were used in the second PCR round. The Roche High Pure PCR Template Preparation Kit was used to extract genomic DNA from the frozen PBMCs. Paired-end sequencing with 151 bp reads was performed on the libraries using an Illumina HiSeq 3000. The authors processed their data as follows. CutAdapt was used to discard raw reads that did not contain the multiplex PCR primer sequences. Using PEAR, the high-quality paired reads were merged into contigs. TRB V, D and J gene segments were assigned to each contig with MiXCR by alignment to reference sequences. To remove sequencing errors, CDR3 sequences were clustered according to base quality and sequence similarity. Diversity was measured as Shannon entropy normalized by the natural log of productive TCR sequence number. Clonality was computed as one minus the ratio of Shannon entropy to the natural log of the number of unique clonotypes. The Youden index of ROC curves was used to select progression-free survival cut-offs for repertoire metrics, and analyses were performed in R 3.5.3. TCRdb reanalyzed the raw reads on its own, using fastp at Q25 for trimming and MiXCR for clone calling, and kept in-frame beta chains. Rows are unified per CDR3 protein, each entry keeping the most common DNA and genes. TCRdb, not the authors, supplied the V and J calls. The sample table records over 15,000 distinct CDR3 sequences; 55% of these occur just once. Of the sample, roughly a quarter is held by the ten largest clones.

This TCR came from a donor at least 50 years old with non-small cell lung cancer. The chain couples TRBV5-1 to TRBJ2-5, with 10 bases in between that match TRBD2. The sequencing used PBMCs, collected before or after stereotactic body radiation therapy (not recorded which). The CDR3 is CASKREGLDQETQYF. The DNA sequence is as follows: TGCGCCAGCAAGCGGGAGGGCCTCGACCAAGAGACCCAGTACTTC.